This T cell receptor beta chain was found in a study of OX40 agonist ivuxolimab in advanced cancers. About the study: Ivuxolimab, an agonist antibody against OX40 (CD134), was given to patients. All patients had ivuxolimab intravenously every 2 weeks at 0.01 to 10 mg/kg. Study observations and caveats: CD8+ T cells averaged more expanded clones than CD4+.

The method was immunoSEQ multiplex PCR; TCRdb's version includes in-frame clones alone and lacks a portion of them. The sample consists of some 100,000 clones, 85% to 95% of them appearing once. Details on this clone: Antigen specificity is unknown.

Trimming pared 7 bases from V and 6 bases from J, leaving 18 bases between. Germline-derived CDR1 and CDR2 are KGHSH and LQKENI. CDR3 length equals 15 residues. The rearrangement joins TRBV18 to TRBJ2-2; the D gene is possibly TRBD1 (7 bases). The receptor was derived from an adult with an advanced solid tumor such as melanoma, head and neck, liver or kidney cancer. The sequencing here drew on CD4+ or CD8+ T cells sorted from blood, taken in a trial of the OX40 agonist ivuxolimab. The CDR3 loop reads CASFDDREEAGELFF. DNA for the CDR3: TGTGCCAGCTTCGACGACAGGGAGGAGGCCGGGGAGCTGTTTTTT.